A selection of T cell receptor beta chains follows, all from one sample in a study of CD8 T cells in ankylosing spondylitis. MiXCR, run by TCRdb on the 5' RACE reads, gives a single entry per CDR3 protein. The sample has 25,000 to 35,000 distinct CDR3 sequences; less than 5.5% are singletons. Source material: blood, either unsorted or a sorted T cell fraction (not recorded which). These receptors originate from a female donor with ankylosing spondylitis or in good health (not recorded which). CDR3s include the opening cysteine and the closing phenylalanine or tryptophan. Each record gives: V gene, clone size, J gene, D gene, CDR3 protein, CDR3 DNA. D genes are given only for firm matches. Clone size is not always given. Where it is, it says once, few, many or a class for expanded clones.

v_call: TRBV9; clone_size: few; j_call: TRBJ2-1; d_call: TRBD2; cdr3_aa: CASSGDSGGPYNEQFF; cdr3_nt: TGTGCCAGCAGCGGGGATAGCGGGGGGCCCTACAATGAGCAGTTCTTC
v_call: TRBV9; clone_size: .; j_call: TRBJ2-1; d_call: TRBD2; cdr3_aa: CASSVGTSGRVGHEQFF; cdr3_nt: TGTGCCAGCAGCGTCGGGACTAGCGGGAGGGTTGGCCATGAGCAGTTCTTC
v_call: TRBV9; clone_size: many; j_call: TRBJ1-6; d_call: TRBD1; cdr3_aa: CASSARQGEVLDNSPLHF; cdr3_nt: TGTGCCAGCAGCGCACGACAGGGTGAAGTACTAGATAATTCACCCCTCCACTTT
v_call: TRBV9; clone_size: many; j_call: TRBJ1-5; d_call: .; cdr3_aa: CASSPGVNQPQHF; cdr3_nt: TGTGCCAGCAGCCCAGGGGTCAATCAGCCCCAGCATTTT
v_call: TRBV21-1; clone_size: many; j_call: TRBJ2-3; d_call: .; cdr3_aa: CASTQRRAGGTDTQYF; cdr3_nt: TGTGCCAGCACCCAAAGGCGAGCGGGTGGCACAGATACGCAGTATTTT
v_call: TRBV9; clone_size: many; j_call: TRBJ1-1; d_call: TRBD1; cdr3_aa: CASSGGQGTEAFF; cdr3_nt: TGTGCCAGCAGCGGCGGACAGGGCACTGAAGCTTTCTTT
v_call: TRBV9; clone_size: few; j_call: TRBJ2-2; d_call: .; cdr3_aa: CASNVNTGELFF; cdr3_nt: TGTGCCAGCAACGTAAACACCGGGGAGCTGTTTTTT
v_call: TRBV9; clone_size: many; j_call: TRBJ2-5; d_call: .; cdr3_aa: CASSPRGGSQETQYF; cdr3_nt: TGTGCCAGCAGCCCGAGGGGGGGGTCCCAAGAGACCCAGTACTTC
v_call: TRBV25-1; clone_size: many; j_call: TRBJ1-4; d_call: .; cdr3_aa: CATLTLQNEKLFF; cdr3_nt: TGTGCCACCCTGACACTGCAAAATGAAAAACTGTTTTTT
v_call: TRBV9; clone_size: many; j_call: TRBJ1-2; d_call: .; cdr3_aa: CASSAGFGYTF; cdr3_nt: TGTGCCAGCAGCGCCGGTTTTGGCTACACCTTC
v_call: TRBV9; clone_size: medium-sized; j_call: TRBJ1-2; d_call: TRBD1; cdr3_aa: CASSPTGQGTGGYTF; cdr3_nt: TGTGCCAGCAGCCCCACGGGACAGGGGACCGGTGGCTACACCTTC
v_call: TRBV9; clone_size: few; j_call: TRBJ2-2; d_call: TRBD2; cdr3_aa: CASSERAGGTGELFF; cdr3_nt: TGTGCCAGCAGCGAAAGGGCCGGGGGGACCGGGGAGCTGTTTTTT
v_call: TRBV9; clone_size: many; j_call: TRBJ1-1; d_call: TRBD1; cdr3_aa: CASSVGQGARTEAFF; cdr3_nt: TGTGCCAGCAGCGTAGGACAGGGGGCGAGAACTGAAGCTTTCTTT
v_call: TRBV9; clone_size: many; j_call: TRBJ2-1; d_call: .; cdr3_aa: CASSALTIDEQFF; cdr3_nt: TGTGCCAGCAGCGCCTTAACCATCGATGAGCAGTTCTTC
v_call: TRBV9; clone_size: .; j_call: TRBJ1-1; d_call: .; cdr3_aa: CASSVEDRYTEAFF; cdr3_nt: TGTGCCAGCAGCGTAGAGGACCGATACACTGAAGCTTTCTTT
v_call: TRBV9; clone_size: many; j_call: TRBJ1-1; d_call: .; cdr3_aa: CASSVARDGDEAFF; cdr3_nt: TGTGCCAGCAGCGTAGCAAGGGACGGGGATGAAGCTTTCTTT
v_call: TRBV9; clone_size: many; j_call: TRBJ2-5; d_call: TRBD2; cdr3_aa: CASSLSGSETQYF; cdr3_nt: TGTGCCAGCAGTCTTAGCGGGAGTGAGACCCAGTACTTC
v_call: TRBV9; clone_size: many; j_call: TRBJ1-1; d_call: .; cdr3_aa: CASSVVAGSNTEAFF; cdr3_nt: TGTGCCAGCAGCGTAGTTGCAGGATCGAACACTGAAGCTTTCTTT
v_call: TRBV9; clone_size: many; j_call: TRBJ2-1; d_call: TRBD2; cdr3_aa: CASSTGTSGGSSYNEQFF; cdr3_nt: TGTGCCAGCAGCACGGGGACTAGCGGGGGGAGCTCCTACAATGAGCAGTTCTTC
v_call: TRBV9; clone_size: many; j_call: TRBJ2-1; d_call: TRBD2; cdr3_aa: CASSVGDYTYNEQFF; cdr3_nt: TGTGCCAGCAGCGTAGGGGACTACACCTACAATGAGCAGTTCTTC
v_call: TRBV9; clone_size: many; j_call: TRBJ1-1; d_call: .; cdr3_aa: CASSVAGETEAFF; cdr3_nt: TGTGCCAGCAGCGTAGCAGGGGAAACTGAAGCTTTCTTT
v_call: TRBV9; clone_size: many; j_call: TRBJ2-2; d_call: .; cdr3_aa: CASSGVASTGELFF; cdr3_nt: TGTGCCAGCAGCGGGGTAGCGTCCACCGGGGAGCTGTTTTTT
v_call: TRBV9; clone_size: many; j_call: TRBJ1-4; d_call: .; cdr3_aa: CASSVARRGEKLFF; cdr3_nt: TGTGCCAGCAGCGTAGCTCGGCGGGGGGAAAAACTGTTTTTT
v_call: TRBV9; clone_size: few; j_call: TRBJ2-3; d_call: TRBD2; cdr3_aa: CASSVGGRDDTDTQYF; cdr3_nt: TGTGCCAGCAGCGTAGGAGGGAGGGATGACACAGATACGCAGTATTTT
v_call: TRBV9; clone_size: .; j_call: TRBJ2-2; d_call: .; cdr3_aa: CASSDRGNTGELFF; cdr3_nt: TGTGCCAGCAGCGATCGGGGAAACACCGGGGAGCTGTTTTTT
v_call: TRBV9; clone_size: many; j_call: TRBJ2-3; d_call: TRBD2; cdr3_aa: CASSVAAGGTDTQYF; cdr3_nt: TGTGCCAGCAGCGTAGCGGCGGGAGGCACAGATACGCAGTATTTT
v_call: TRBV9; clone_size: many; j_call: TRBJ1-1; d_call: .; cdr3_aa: CASSFRLNAEAFF; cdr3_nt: TGTGCCAGCAGCTTTAGACTAAACGCTGAAGCTTTCTTT
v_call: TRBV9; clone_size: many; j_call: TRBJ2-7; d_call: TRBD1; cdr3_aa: CASSVGGTGGNEQYF; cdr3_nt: TGTGCCAGCAGCGTCGGCGGGACAGGGGGTAACGAGCAGTACTTC
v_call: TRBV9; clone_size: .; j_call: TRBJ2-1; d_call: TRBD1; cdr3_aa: CASSVVGTGDNEQFF; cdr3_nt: TGTGCCAGCAGCGTAGTAGGGACAGGCGACAATGAGCAGTTCTTC
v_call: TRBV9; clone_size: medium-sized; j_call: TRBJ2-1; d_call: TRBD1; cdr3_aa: CASSVEHRGPVNEQFF; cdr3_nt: TGTGCCAGCAGCGTAGAACACAGGGGGCCTGTCAATGAGCAGTTCTTC
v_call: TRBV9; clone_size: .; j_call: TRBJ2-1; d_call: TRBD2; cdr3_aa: CASSVAGGHGNTLRDEQFF; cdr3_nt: TGTGCCAGCAGCGTAGCGGGGGGGCATGGCAATACGTTAAGGGATGAGCAGTTCTTC
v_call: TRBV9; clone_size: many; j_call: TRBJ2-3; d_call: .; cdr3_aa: CASSVDGTQYF; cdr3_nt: TGTGCCAGCAGCGTAGATGGTACGCAGTATTTT
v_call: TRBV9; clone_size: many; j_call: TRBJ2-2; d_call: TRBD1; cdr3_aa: CASRGQGVTELFF; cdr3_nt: TGTGCCAGCCGGGGACAGGGGGTGACGGAGCTGTTTTTT
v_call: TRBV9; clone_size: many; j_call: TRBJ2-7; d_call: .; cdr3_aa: CASSVGVTSPYEQYF; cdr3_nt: TGTGCCAGCAGCGTAGGAGTCACTTCCCCCTACGAGCAGTACTTC
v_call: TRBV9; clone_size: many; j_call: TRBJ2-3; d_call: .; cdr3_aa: CASSPRPGTDTQYF; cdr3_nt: TGTGCCAGCAGCCCCCGGCCAGGCACAGATACGCAGTATTTT
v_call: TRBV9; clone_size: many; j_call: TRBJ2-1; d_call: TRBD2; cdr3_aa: CASSDHSGSGSRTQFF; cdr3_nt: TGTGCCAGCAGCGACCATAGCGGGAGCGGGTCAAGGACGCAGTTCTTC
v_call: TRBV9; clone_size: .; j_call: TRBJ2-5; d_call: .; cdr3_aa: CASSVGSGAGETQYF; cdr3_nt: TGTGCCAGCAGCGTAGGTTCGGGGGCAGGGGAGACCCAGTACTTC
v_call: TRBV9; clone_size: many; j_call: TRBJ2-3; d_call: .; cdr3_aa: CASSPRSQDTQYF; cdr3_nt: TGTGCCAGCAGCCCCCGATCCCAAGATACGCAGTATTTT